A single sample gave rise to the 23 T cell receptor beta chains below, sequenced in a study of early T cells in non-severe SARS-CoV-2 infection. TCRdb re-derived calls from the 5' RACE reads in MiXCR, one entry per CDR3 protein. This sample carries roughly 93,000 distinct CDR3 sequences, 9.5% to 11% of them seen once, and the ten largest clones take roughly 5%. Specimen: whole blood. These receptors originate from an adult who was a healthcare worker with PCR-confirmed SARS-CoV-2 infection or an uninfected control (not recorded which).

The chain uses TRBV6-5 and TRBJ2-2; D ambiguous. The CDR3 runs 14 residues. Germline V gene lookup returns CDR1 MNHEY and CDR2 SVGAGI. V lost 0 bases to trimming and J lost 6 bases, with 8 bases between them. CDR3 coding DNA: TGTGCCAGCAGTTACTCGACGGAGTCCGGGGAGCTGTTTTTT. Residues: CASSYSTESGELFF.

This clonotype was detected only a few times. The V call is TRBV5-1, the J call TRBJ2-1, with TRBD2 matching 10 bases. The germline CDR1 and CDR2 sequences are SGHRS and YFSETQ. V was pared by 6 bases and J by 5 bases, with 11 bases of the junction left unmatched. The CDR3 loop spans 16 amino acids. As DNA, the CDR3 is TGCGCCAGCACCAGCGTGACTAGCGGGTTAGACAATGAGCAGTTCTTC. This gives the protein CASTSVTSGLDNEQFF.

The V gene is TRBV18, the J gene TRBJ2-7; 9 bases fit TRBD1. The CDR3 has 14 amino acids. The J segment lost 2 bases and the V segment lost 5 bases, leaving 4 bases of the junction unmatched. The germline V gene encodes CDR1 KGHSH and CDR2 LQKENI. CDR3 region: CASSAGQGPYEQYF. CDR3 sequence (DNA): TGTGCCAGCTCAGCGGGACAGGGACCCTACGAGCAGTACTTC.

This clonotype was seen at least ten times. The chain has TRBV12-3 or TRBV12-4 and TRBJ1-2; TRBD1 agrees at 7 bases. V was clipped by 5 bases and J by 8 bases; unmatched bases: 8. This CDR3 comprises 13 residues. CDR3 amino acids: CASSPGTAGGYTF. CDR3 DNA sequence: TGTGCCAGCAGTCCCGGGACAGCGGGAGGCTACACCTTC.

This clonotype was seen only a few times. The chain couples TRBV12-3 or TRBV12-4 to TRBJ1-1, with 7 positions matching TRBD1. There are 14 residues in the CDR3. With V trimmed by 7 bases and J by 4 bases, 9 bases remained unmatched. The CDR3 loop is CASTKTGRGTEAFF. CDR3 bases: TGTGCCAGCACCAAGACAGGGCGAGGCACTGAAGCTTTCTTT.

The J gene is TRBJ2-2, the V gene TRBV4-1; D is unclear. This CDR3 has 20 residues. CDR1 is MGHRA and CDR2 is YSYEKL in the germline V gene. Trimming took 0 bases from V and 0 from J, leaving 20 bases between them. CDR3 nucleotides: TGCGCCAGCAGCCAAGATCGAAGCCCTGGACGGAGAACGAACACCGGGGAGCTGTTTTTT. As protein: CASSQDRSPGRRTNTGELFF.

This clonotype was found many times. V usage is TRBV20-1 and J usage is TRBJ2-7, with D perhaps matching TRBD1 (5 bases). V was shortened by 7 bases and J by 3 bases, with 13 bases between the two germline ends. This CDR3 contains 12 residues. CDR1 is DFQATT and CDR2 is SNEGSKA in the germline V gene (reference sequence). This CDR3 is CSVFGHGYEQYF. DNA for the CDR3: TGCAGTGTGTTCGGACACGGCTACGAGCAGTACTTC.

This clonotype was detected many times. The chain combines TRBV7-9 with TRBJ2-2; weak D call: TRBD2 (6 bases). The V and J ends lost 2 bases and 0 bases respectively, with 19 bases between them. Germline V lookup: CDR1 SEHNR, CDR2 FQNEAQ (reference sequence). This CDR3 spans 19 amino acids. The CDR3 nucleotides read TGTGCCAGCAGCTTATTCGTCGGGGGTGGGCAGGCGAACACCGGGGAGCTGTTTTTT. Amino acids: CASSLFVGGGQANTGELFF.

This clonotype was recorded many times. The chain combines TRBV20-1 with TRBJ2-2; 7 bases are shared with TRBD2. Trimming removed 0 bases from V and 1 base from J; junction bases left unmatched: 8. Germline assignment: CDR1 DFQATT and CDR2 SNEGSKA (reference sequence). This CDR3 comprises 17 residues. The CDR3 spells CSARDRSGGRNTGELFF. CDR3 bases: TGCAGTGCTAGAGATAGAAGTGGCGGGAGGAACACCGGGGAGCTGTTTTTT.

CDR3 DNA: TGTGCCAGCAGTACAGGCCCGCCCCCCCATGAGCAGTTCTTC. Amino acid sequence: CASSTGPPPHEQFF. The V and J genes are TRBV28 and TRBJ2-1; D possibly corresponds to TRBD1 (5 bases). The ends were cut back, 5 bases at V and 8 bases at J, with 16 bases in the middle. The CDR3 extends over 14 amino acids. Germline assignment: CDR1 MDHEN and CDR2 SYDVKM.

The rearrangement joins TRBV6-1 to TRBJ1-4, with a tentative D call TRBD1 (6 bases). The CDR3 is 14 amino acids. The V gene lost 1 base and the J gene lost 4 bases, with 7 bases spanning the gap. Germline CDR1 and CDR2: MNHNS and SASEGT. The CDR3 reads CASSEGTVNEKLFF. CDR3 DNA sequence: TGTGCCAGCAGTGAAGGGACAGTTAATGAAAAACTGTTTTTT.

The CDR3 is CASSLGRTGDNEQFF. CDR3 nucleotide sequence: TGTGCCAGCAGCTTAGGACGGACAGGAGACAATGAGCAGTTCTTC. This chain uses TRBV7-8 with TRBJ2-1, with 7 bases identical to TRBD1. There are 15 residues in the CDR3. The V and J ends lost 1 base and 5 bases, in that order; junction bases with no gene match: 5. The germline V gene encodes CDR1 SGHVS and CDR2 FQNEAQ.

The chain is built from TRBV20-1 and TRBJ2-7; no clear D gene. Germline V gene lookup returns CDR1 DFQATT and CDR2 SNEGSKA (reference sequence). With 6 bases removed from V and 5 bases from J, the gap between germline ends came to 17 bases. The CDR3 extends over 13 amino acids. The CDR3 bases are TGCAGTGCCCCTCGACTGGTCTCGGACGAGCAGTACTTC. Its protein product is CSAPRLVSDEQYF.

V and J are TRBV20-1 and TRBJ2-7, with D hard to call. Germline CDR1 and CDR2: DFQATT and SNEGSKA (reference sequence). CDR3 length: 12 amino acids. Deletions cut 7 bases from V and 0 bases from J, with 10 bases between. Here the CDR3 reads CSGRQDSYEQYF. The DNA for the CDR3 is TGCAGTGGACGGCAGGACTCCTACGAGCAGTACTTC.

There are a few counts of this clonotype. This chain joins TRBV4-1 and TRBJ2-1; 14 positions match TRBD2. Losses at the gene ends were 4 bases for V and 7 bases for J; bases not matched to a gene: 6. CDR1 and CDR2 (germline): MGHRA, YSYEKL. The CDR3 spans 16 residues. The CDR3 sequence: CASSPRLAGGPNEQFF. CDR3 nucleotide sequence: TGCGCCAGCAGCCCCCGACTAGCGGGGGGGCCAAATGAGCAGTTCTTC.

This chain joins TRBV20-1 and TRBJ2-7; D gene ambiguous. Trimming removed 6 bases from V and 0 bases from J, with 9 bases in between. Germline V CDR1 and CDR2: DFQATT, SNEGSKA (reference sequence). This CDR3 contains 12 residues. The CDR3 region is CSAVGYSYEQYF. CDR3 nucleotides: TGCAGTGCAGTAGGGTACTCCTACGAGCAGTACTTC.

This clonotype was found many times. This chain links TRBV15 with TRBJ1-1; D remains unclear. CDR1 and CDR2 from the germline V gene are LNHNV and YYDKDF (reference sequence). This CDR3 region has 16 residues. V lost 0 bases and J lost 4, with 15 bases in between. The CDR3 bases are TGTGCCACCAGCAGAGATCGGGTGGCAGGACCCACTGAAGCTTTCTTT. The encoded protein is CATSRDRVAGPTEAFF.

In its sample, this clonotype was seen a few times. V and J are TRBV5-1 and TRBJ2-7; TRBD1 agrees at 9 bases. Germline assignment: CDR1 SGHRS and CDR2 YFSETQ. Trimming at V came to 3 bases and at J to 6 bases, leaving 4 bases not matched to a gene. CDR3 length equals 13 residues. As DNA, the CDR3 is TGCGCCAGCAGCTCCAGGGACAGGGCCGAGCAGTACTTC. Translation: CASSSRDRAEQYF.

There are many counts of this clonotype. The chain links TRBV18 to TRBJ1-1; D might be TRBD1 (5 bases). This CDR3 has 14 amino acids. In germline, CDR1 is KGHSH, CDR2 LQKENI. The V and J ends lost 5 bases and 1 base respectively, with 11 bases between them. CDR3 DNA: TGTGCCAGCTCAACTGTTGGGGGGAACACTGAAGCTTTCTTT. It translates to CASSTVGGNTEAFF.

In this sample, this clonotype turned up a few times. The CDR3 loop is CASSLAGQTYEQYF. CDR3 sequence (DNA): TGTGCCAGCAGTTTAGCGGGACAGACCTACGAGCAGTACTTC. The rearrangement links TRBV12-3 or TRBV12-4 to TRBJ2-7; TRBD1 matches at 7 bases. The CDR3 totals 14 residues. Trimming at V came to 0 bases and at J to 2 bases, leaving 1 base not matched to a gene.

This clonotype was found many times. The gene calls are TRBV11-2 and TRBJ1-4; a possible D gene is TRBD1 (5 bases). The length of the CDR3 is 15 residues. V was pared by 5 bases and J by 5 bases, with 15 bases between. Germline CDR1 and CDR2: SGHAT and FQNNGV. DNA of the CDR3: TGTGCCAGCAGCCCCCCGCGGGGGTTGAATGAAAAACTGTTTTTT. Translation: CASSPPRGLNEKLFF.

This clonotype has more than one count but fewer than ten. The gene calls are TRBV12-3 or TRBV12-4 and TRBJ1-4; TRBD1 aligns across 10 bases. With 4 bases clipped from V and 0 bases from J, the junction kept 5 bases outside the gene matches. The CDR3 totals 17 residues. Written as DNA, the CDR3 is TGTGCCAGCAGTTACCAGACAGGGGGCCCAACTAATGAAAAACTGTTTTTT. Amino acids: CASSYQTGGPTNEKLFF.

This clonotype was counted a few times. The rearrangement uses TRBV11-2 and TRBJ1-1, with D tentatively TRBD1 (6 bases). The CDR3 extends over 13 amino acids. The V and J ends lost 5 bases and 12 bases respectively, with 19 bases between them. Germline loops: CDR1 SGHAT, CDR2 FQNNGV. CDR3 bases: TGTGCCAGCAGCCCGACGCAGGCAGGGGAGACTTTCTTT. Translation gives CASSPTQAGETFF.